The text below deals with one TCR beta chain. The antigen remains unidentified. CDR1 and CDR2 from the germline V gene are SEHNR and FQNEAQ (reference sequence). V was clipped by 7 bases and J by 4 bases, with 11 bases between them. This CDR3 has 13 amino acids. Here immunoSEQ multiplex PCR was the method, and the copy in TCRdb shows in-frame clones only, minus some. The table includes approximately 64,000 clones, approximately 86% detected once. This sample was taken from a study of OX40 agonist ivuxolimab in advanced cancers. Study overall: Therapy given before enrollment (anti-PD-1, anti-PD-L1 or anti-CTLA-4) was allowed, and around 40% had some. Study-wide points: CD8+ T cells averaged more expanded clones than CD4+. Among the lowest peripheral clonal expansion occurred in 0.1-3.0 mg/kg partial responders.

This specimen consisted of CD4+ or CD8+ T cells sorted from blood, obtained in a trial of the OX40 agonist ivuxolimab. This receptor was obtained from an adult with an advanced solid tumor such as melanoma, head and neck, liver or kidney cancer. The chain combines TRBV7-9 with TRBJ1-3, with a weak D call TRBD1 (5 bases). The chain's CDR3 is CASKRQNGNTIYF. The CDR3 DNA reads TGTGCCAGCAAGCGACAGAACGGAAACACCATATATTTT.